This T cell receptor beta chain was retrieved from a study of early T cells in non-severe SARS-CoV-2 infection. At the level of the study: Unsorted whole blood bulk RNA was sequenced, with unpaired chains.

In this sample, this clonotype turned up many times. Antigen: not known. Unique molecular identifiers (one per individual cDNA molecule) were attached. TCRdb re-derived calls from the 5' RACE reads in MiXCR, one entry per CDR3 protein. The sample lists roughly 26,000 distinct CDR3 sequences, 5% to 6.5% occurring once. General study points: Anti-spike CD8 responses were favored by VDJdb matching, which missed private and CD4 specificities.

Input material: whole blood. This TCR came from an adult who was a healthcare worker with PCR-confirmed SARS-CoV-2 infection or an uninfected control (not recorded which).

The CDR3 region has the DNA TGTGCCAGCAGCCCCCAAAGGGGTTCTGGCTACACCTTC. The encoded protein is CASSPQRGSGYTF. The chain has TRBV7-2 and TRBJ1-2; D possibly corresponds to TRBD1 (5 bases). V lost 5 bases and J lost 7, with 14 bases in between. The germline gives CDR1 SGHTA, CDR2 FQGNSA. The CDR3 loop spans 13 amino acids.